This TCR beta chain was identified during a study of blood T cell repertoires in COVID-19 (dated by TCRdb to about 2020). Context from the whole study: Samples from collaborators originated in the United States, Italy and Spain and spanned both the acute and convalescent phases of COVID-19. The material from the prospective study consisted of cDNA or gDNA derived from T cells, B-cell-depleted T cells, or PBMCs. Subjects who had been exposed to COVID-19, were actively infected with it, or had recovered from it provided the deeply sampled blood TCRbeta repertoires that made up the dataset. A freely available public database, intended as a resource for researchers studying the immune response to SARS-CoV-2, is where the repertoires were released. Samples were obtained from the ongoing ImmuneRACE study (first 160 participants) and from about 1,300 subjects provided by 6 global collaborators. Nearly every sample came with metadata listing a de-identified subject ID, COVID-19 status, age in years and sex. HLA class I and class II types, where available, came from metadata supplied by the sample provider rather than from assay-based typing. The full study reports these points: The quantity of clinical and demographic metadata differed by source and by participant and was supplied without curation.

Participants in the prospective study were enrolled through a virtual design, were aged about 18 to 89 years, and lived in roughly 24 United States geographic areas. To assign participants to cohorts, the prospective study relied on clinical history that participants themselves reported in a screening survey and a study questionnaire. Recovered participants in ImmuneRACE Cohort 3 were defined as having two consecutive negative NP/OP PCR tests, clearance from a healthcare professional, or resolution of symptoms. Each participant in the prospective study had whole blood, serum and a nasopharyngeal or oropharyngeal swab collected by mobile phlebotomists. Participants in the prospective study had the option to provide additional blood draws and questionnaires over an approximately two-month period. Blood samples from the prospective study were shipped frozen or at room temperature prior to DNA extraction.

TCRbeta CDR3 regions were amplified from genomic DNA using the immunoSEQ Assay, a bias-controlled multiplex PCR. As for the authors' bioinformatics: Nucleated cell counts per sample were estimated from amplification of reference gene primers within the assay. To quantify the absolute abundance of each unique TCRbeta CDR3 rearrangement, sequence reads were collapsed and filtered. For each sample, productive Simpson clonality was calculated as the square root of Simpson's diversity index across productive rearrangements. TCRdb provides this immuneACCESS table in a form limited to in-frame rearrangements. Some clones are lacking; in checked studies, under half of them reflect an unresolved V gene, and why the rest are absent is not known. The DNA gave D and trimming, while V, J and clone size come from that table. This sample is represented by under 250,000 clones; 70% to 90% of them were singletons. The ten most abundant clones make up roughly 10% of the sample.

The table lists this clone with a count of one. Which antigen it targets is not known. No base qualities exist here, and no much larger clone lies one base off it. The clonotype was recovered from a man aged 30-40 years who had recovered from COVID-19. The sequencing input was PBMCs or T cells enriched from blood (not recorded which).

The CDR3 has the sequence CASSIAPGRASNQPQHF. The DNA reads as follows: TGTGCCAGTAGTATAGCCCCGGGCAGGGCAAGCAATCAGCCCCAGCATTTT. The chain employs TRBV19 and TRBJ1-5; the D gene is possibly TRBD1, with 5 bases matching. The germline V gene (reference sequence) sets CDR1 to LNHDA and CDR2 to SQIVND. V is reduced by 1 base and J by 1 base, leaving a spacing of 14 bases between them. There are 17 amino acids in the CDR3, from cysteine to phenylalanine inclusive. This entry keeps only the CDR3 DNA: 51 bases, framed from base 1.